The 9 T cell receptor beta chains in this list originate from one sample, sequenced in a study of T cell repertoires in cytomegalovirus infection (dated by TCRdb to the late 2010s). The treatment or condition label, as the study defines it: in vitro stimulation with specific CMV peptide epitopes to enrich CMV-specific T cells. These receptors are not linked to any known antigen. Reads for this sample came from an Illumina HiSeq 1500. The public reads were quality trimmed at Q25 with fastp and then assembled into clones with MiXCR by TCRdb, keeping productive beta chains. Each record represents a unique CDR3 protein, reported with the most common genes and DNA among its rows. A total of around 430,000 distinct CDR3 sequences appear in this sample, under 55% of them only once. The ten largest account for roughly two fifths of the sample. The specimen comprised cultured PBMCs, sampled from culture after CMV antigen stimulation. Every receptor here comes from a human donor in good health (CMV status not recorded). Some clones in this sample may be carry-over from other donors' samples.

The table lists this clonotype with a few counts. The V and J genes are TRBV7-4 and TRBJ2-3; 7 nucleotides match TRBD2. The CDR3 is made up of 17 amino acids. Unmatched junction bases numbered 13, after V lost 2 bases and J lost 5 bases. Germline V lookup: CDR1 SGHVT, CDR2 SQSDAQ. The CDR3 protein is CASSLIYLADRGDTQYF. Written as DNA, the CDR3 is TGTGCCAGCAGCTTAATCTATCTAGCGGACCGCGGAGATACGCAGTATTTT.

This chain joins TRBV20-1 and TRBJ2-2, with D possibly being TRBD2 (5 bases). The CDR3 extends over 16 amino acids. Deletions cut 0 bases from V and 5 bases from J, with 16 bases between. CDR1 and CDR2 (germline): DFQATT, SNEGSKA (reference sequence). The CDR3: CSARDSSRDGTGELFF. CDR3 DNA: TGCAGTGCTAGAGATAGTAGTCGGGATGGAACCGGGGAGCTGTTTTTT.

The chain links TRBV4-3 to TRBJ2-5; the match to TRBD2 covers 7 bases. The CDR3 consists of 16 residues. The germline gives CDR1 LGHNA, CDR2 YSLEER. The ends lost 0 bases at V and 5 bases at J; junction bases unmatched: 9. CDR3 sequence: CASSQDFAGVQETQYF. CDR3 coding DNA: TGCGCCAGCAGCCAAGATTTTGCGGGAGTTCAGGAGACCCAGTACTTC.

This clonotype appeared a few times. The chain employs TRBV7-2 and TRBJ1-4; tentative D call: TRBD1 (5 bases). This CDR3 spans 11 amino acids. Germline V gene data show CDR1 as SGHTA and CDR2 as FQGNSA. The V gene lost 5 bases and the J gene lost 15 bases, with 13 bases spanning the gap. The CDR3 loop is CASSPGWGMFF. The CDR3 DNA reads as TGTGCCAGCAGCCCCGGATGGGGGATGTTTTTT.

The CDR3 protein is CASSLLGGTGVTDTQYF. In DNA form, the CDR3 reads TGTGCCAGCAGTCTTTTGGGGGGGACAGGGGTCACAGATACGCAGTATTTT. The chain recombines TRBV11-2 with TRBJ2-3; 10 nucleotides agree with TRBD1. CDR1 and CDR2 from the germline V gene are SGHAT and FQNNGV. Trimming took 6 bases from V and 2 from J; bases not matched to a gene: 11. This CDR3 has 17 residues.

This clonotype has a handful of counts. V gene TRBV7-2 combines with J gene TRBJ2-3, with D uncertain. V was trimmed by 6 bases and J by 3 bases, leaving 10 bases between them. The CDR3 totals 13 residues. CDR1 SGHTA and CDR2 FQGNSA come from the germline V gene. CDR3 amino acids: CASRSPGTDTQYF. The CDR3 nucleotides read TGTGCCAGCAGGAGCCCCGGAACAGATACGCAGTATTTT.

The chain combines TRBV11-2 with TRBJ2-7; D remains ambiguous. The CDR3 has 15 amino acids. The germline V and J ends were trimmed by 1 base and 0 bases, with 10 bases remaining between them. Germline V gene sequence: CDR1 SGHAT, CDR2 FQNNGV. The CDR3 DNA follows: TGTGCCAGCAGCTTAGTGAAGATCCCCTCCTACGAGCAGTACTTC. Translated: CASSLVKIPSYEQYF.

V gene TRBV5-4 combines with J gene TRBJ2-1, with 8 bases fitting TRBD2. This CDR3 contains 15 residues. Trimming at V came to 1 base and at J to 4 bases, leaving 4 bases not matched to a gene. Germline CDR1 SGHNT, CDR2 YYREEE (reference sequence). CDR3 residues: CASSLTSGYYNEQFF. The CDR3 coding sequence is TGTGCCAGCAGCTTGACTAGCGGTTATTACAATGAGCAGTTCTTC.

V gene TRBV20-1 combines with J gene TRBJ2-5; 12 bases are shared with TRBD2. The germline gives CDR1 DFQATT, CDR2 SNEGSKA (reference sequence). The ends lost 4 bases at V and 5 bases at J; junction bases unmatched: 14. The CDR3 has 17 amino acids. The CDR3 is CSANPPLAGGGWETQYF. The CDR3 region has the DNA TGCAGTGCTAACCCGCCACTAGCGGGGGGTGGTTGGGAGACCCAGTACTTC.